These 31 T cell receptor beta chains were sequenced from one sample in a study of CD8 T cells in ankylosing spondylitis. Each CDR3 protein gets one entry after TCRdb re-called the 5' RACE reads with MiXCR. Of 150,000 to 200,000 distinct CDR3 sequences listed, approximately 12% are singletons. The sample comprised blood, either unsorted or a sorted T cell fraction (not recorded which). All receptors derive from a female donor with ankylosing spondylitis or in good health (not recorded which).

This clonotype was found a few times. The rearrangement uses TRBV12-3 or TRBV12-4 and TRBJ1-2, with D possibly TRBD1 on 5 matching bases. The CDR3 covers 12 residues. V was trimmed by 2 bases and J by 8 bases, leaving 9 bases between them. The CDR3 sequence is CASSLWGEGYTF. In DNA, the CDR3 is TGTGCCAGCAGTTTATGGGGGGAAGGCTACACCTTC.

This clonotype was recorded a few times. This chain connects TRBV12-3 or TRBV12-4 to TRBJ1-4, with 7 bases lining up with TRBD1. This CDR3 spans 15 amino acids. With V trimmed by 6 bases and J by 5 bases, 9 bases remained unmatched. As DNA, the CDR3 is TGTGCCAGCAGGGCCACAGGGGCGAAAAATGAAAAACTGTTTTTT. Its protein product is CASRATGAKNEKLFF.

This clonotype has only a few counts. The chain combines TRBV7-2 with TRBJ2-3, with TRBD2 matching 8 bases. Losses at the gene ends were 6 bases for V and 6 bases for J; bases not matched to a gene: 8. From germline, CDR1 is SGHTA and CDR2 FQGNSA. The CDR3 extends over 14 amino acids. DNA of the CDR3: TGTGCCAGCAGACGGGGGGGGGCGGTGGATACGCAGTATTTT. Encoded protein: CASRRGGAVDTQYF.

There are many counts of this clonotype. This chain uses TRBV4-3 with TRBJ1-2; perhaps TRBD1 as D (6 bases). This CDR3 region has 15 residues. Trimming took off 5 bases at V and 1 base at J, with 14 bases between the two ends. CDR1 is LGHNA and CDR2 is YSLEER in the germline V gene. CDR3 sequence reads: CASSSLPDSNYGYTF. CDR3 nucleotides: TGCGCCAGCAGCAGCCTTCCGGACAGTAACTATGGCTACACCTTC.

This clonotype has more than one count but fewer than ten. The gene calls are TRBV9 and TRBJ2-7; D gene ambiguous. Per germline, CDR1 SGDLS and CDR2 YYNGEE. The CDR3 runs 14 residues. The V end was cut by 0 bases, the J end by 0 bases, with 7 bases between. The CDR3 spells CASSVEDDSYEQYF. CDR3 in DNA: TGTGCCAGCAGCGTAGAAGACGACTCCTACGAGCAGTACTTC. The entire variable domain, with the rest obtained from reference TRBV9 and TRBJ2-7, is as follows: DSGVTQTPKHLITATGQRVTLRCSPRSGDLSVYWYQQSLDQGLQFLIQYYNGEERAKGNILERFSAQQFPDLHSELNLSSLELGDSALYFCASSVEDDSYEQYFGPGTRLTVT.

This clonotype was counted a few times. The chain combines TRBV11-3 with TRBJ2-7, with 7 bases fitting TRBD1. The CDR3 sequence is 13 residues long. V lost 5 bases to trimming and J lost 4 bases; unmatched junction nucleotides: 5. The germline gives CDR1 SGHNT, CDR2 YENEEA. The CDR3 is CASSTGQSYEQYF. DNA for the CDR3: TGTGCCAGCAGCACGGGACAGTCTTACGAGCAGTACTTC.

This clonotype was picked up a small number of times. The chain links TRBV6-2 or TRBV6-3 to TRBJ2-5; D tentatively reads TRBD1 or TRBD2 (5 bases each). The germline V gene encodes CDR1 MNHEY and CDR2 SVGEGT. The CDR3 consists of 14 residues. Trimming stripped 6 bases from V and 1 base from J, with 12 bases between. The CDR3 reads CASRSGTIQETQYF. In nucleotides, the CDR3 is TGTGCCAGCAGATCCGGGACGATCCAAGAGACCCAGTACTTC.

Concerning this clonotype itself: Sequence at one end of the junction differs from germline and may be a read error. The chain employs TRBV12-3 or TRBV12-4 and TRBJ2-7; D uncertain. This CDR3 region has 13 residues. DNA for the CDR3: TGTGCCAGCAGCTCTGATAGCACCTACGAGGAGTACTTC. This sequence encodes CASSSDSTYEEYF.

The chain uses TRBV4-2 and TRBJ2-1; D gene uncertain. Trimming left V 0 bases short and J 0 bases short, with 6 bases between. This CDR3 has 15 residues. Germline CDR1 is LGHNA and CDR2 is YNFKEQ. The CDR3 bases are TGTGCCAGCAGCCAAGAGGTGGGCTCCTACAATGAGCAGTTCTTC. Translating gives CASSQEVGSYNEQFF.

Ten or more counts support this clonotype. V gene TRBV12-3 or TRBV12-4 combines with J gene TRBJ1-1; D is perhaps TRBD1 (6 bases). This CDR3 has 13 amino acids. With 6 bases removed from V and 4 bases from J, the gap between germline ends came to 12 bases. This CDR3 is CASRIKGGTEAFF. The DNA for the CDR3 is TGTGCCAGCAGAATTAAGGGGGGCACTGAAGCTTTCTTT.

The table lists this clonotype with a few counts. The chain couples TRBV7-2 to TRBJ2-7; D unresolved. The CDR3 consists of 15 residues. V was clipped by 5 bases and J by 3 bases, with 17 bases between them. Germline V gives CDR1 SGHTA, CDR2 FQGNSA. CDR3 nucleotide sequence: TGTGCCAGCAGCCCGGCGATCCTAATCGGCTACGAGCAGTACTTC. Protein: CASSPAILIGYEQYF. The variable domain in full, with the rest retrieved from reference TRBV7-2 and TRBJ2-7, is GAGVSQSPSNKVTEKGKDVELRCDPISGHTALYWYRQSLGQGLEFLIYFQGNSAPDKSGLPSDRFSAERTGGSVSTLTIQRTQQEDSAVYLCASSPAILIGYEQYFGPGTRLTVT.

The sample holds many counts of this clonotype. The rearrangement links TRBV29-1 to TRBJ2-7; tentatively, D is TRBD2 (6 bases). The V gene lost 6 bases and the J gene lost 4 bases, with 19 bases spanning the gap. CDR1 and CDR2 (germline): SQVTM, ANQGSEA. This CDR3 is 14 amino acids long. The DNA for the CDR3 is TGCAGCGTAAAAACACCGGGACTTATATACGAGCAGTACTTC. It encodes CSVKTPGLIYEQYF.

V and J are TRBV4-2 and TRBJ2-1; no clear D. The length of the CDR3 is 12 residues. The V gene's germline CDR1 is LGHNA and CDR2 YNFKEQ. Trimming cost V 1 base and J 7 bases, with 5 bases left between them. The CDR3 nucleotides read TGTGCCAGCAGCCAAGTCTCTAATGAGCAGTTCTTC. This gives the protein CASSQVSNEQFF.

This clonotype was counted only a few times. The V gene is TRBV7-3, the J gene TRBJ2-1; 10 bases are a match to TRBD2. Germline values: CDR1 SGHTA, CDR2 FQGTGA. The V gene end was trimmed by 5 bases and the J gene end by 7 bases; junction bases not matched to a gene: 14. This CDR3 is 17 amino acids long. Here the CDR3 reads CASSPVTGLARKNEQFF. The DNA of the CDR3 is TGTGCCAGCAGCCCTGTAACGGGACTAGCGAGGAAAAATGAGCAGTTCTTC.

This clonotype occurred many times. This CDR3 is CASSFSFDEQYF. The CDR3 bases are TGTGCCAGCAGCTTTAGCTTCGACGAGCAGTACTTC. The genes are TRBV7-2 and TRBJ2-7; no reliable D call. Germline values: CDR1 SGHTA, CDR2 FQGNSA. V lost 3 bases and J lost 5, with 8 bases in between. The length of the CDR3 is 12 residues.

As DNA, the CDR3 is TGCAGTGCTACCGGGACAGCGCACGAGCAGTACTTC. The encoded protein is CSATGTAHEQYF. The chain is built from TRBV20-1 and TRBJ2-7; 7 nucleotides line up with TRBD1. Germline values: CDR1 DFQATT, CDR2 SNEGSKA (reference sequence). This CDR3 has 12 amino acids. Unmatched junction bases numbered 5, after V lost 4 bases and J lost 5 bases.

This clonotype was seen a handful of times. The CDR3 region is CASRTVAGPLNEQFF. Here the CDR3 DNA reads TGCGCCAGCAGAACCGTAGCGGGACCCCTCAATGAGCAGTTCTTC. The V gene is TRBV5-1, the J gene TRBJ2-1, with 8 nucleotides matching TRBD2. The CDR3 contains 15 residues. The trim removed 5 bases at V and 6 bases at J, leaving 10 bases unmatched. From germline, CDR1 is SGHRS and CDR2 YFSETQ.

This clonotype was counted many times. The V and J genes are TRBV20-1 and TRBJ2-1; D perhaps matches TRBD2 (7 bases). From germline, CDR1 is DFQATT and CDR2 SNEGSKA (reference sequence). The CDR3 contains 16 residues. V lost 5 bases, J lost 5 bases, and 22 bases lay in between. CDR3 in amino acids: CSAQLRGAIQNNEQFF. Here the CDR3 DNA reads TGCAGTGCTCAACTCCGGGGGGCTATTCAGAACAATGAGCAGTTCTTC.

The gene calls are TRBV5-1 and TRBJ2-7; D is possibly TRBD2 (6 bases). V shed 3 bases and J shed 0 bases, with 19 bases lying between them. Germline V gives CDR1 SGHRS, CDR2 YFSETQ. The CDR3 has 17 residues. CDR3 DNA sequence: TGCGCCAGCAGCTCCTTCGGGATAGCGGCTAGCTCCTACGAGCAGTACTTC. Encoded protein: CASSSFGIAASSYEQYF.

Many counts were recorded for this clonotype. J is TRBJ1-1 and V is TRBV5-1; TRBD1 agrees at 8 bases. V gave up 7 bases and J gave up 1 base; unmatched junction bases: 6. The CDR3 is made up of 14 amino acids. Germline-derived CDR1 and CDR2 are SGHRS and YFSETQ. The CDR3 loop is CASARGLENTEAFF. The CDR3 region has the DNA TGCGCCAGCGCCAGGGGGCTAGAGAACACTGAAGCTTTCTTT.

This clonotype was recorded at least ten times. This chain joins TRBV5-1 and TRBJ2-2; D gene uncertain. The germline V gene has CDR1 SGHRS and CDR2 YFSETQ. The CDR3 covers 15 residues. Between the trimmed V and J ends, which lost 0 bases and 0 bases, there was a span of 6 bases. The CDR3 coding sequence is TGCGCCAGCAGCTTGGTAGGGACGAACACCGGGGAGCTGTTTTTT. Residues: CASSLVGTNTGELFF.

This clonotype was found many times. This sequence joins TRBV20-1 and TRBJ1-1, with D uncertain. V was trimmed by 3 bases and J by 11 bases, leaving 13 bases between them. CDR1 and CDR2 from the germline V gene are DFQATT and SNEGSKA (reference sequence). The CDR3 has 11 residues. DNA of the CDR3: TGCAGTGCTAGGCACGTGGTGTATGCTTTCTTT. This gives the protein CSARHVVYAFF.

This clonotype has more than one count but fewer than ten. The chain uses TRBV5-5 and TRBJ2-5; D gene uncertain. The CDR3 is made up of 15 amino acids. Germline V gene lookup returns CDR1 SGHKS and CDR2 YYEKEE (reference sequence). Trimming cost V 0 bases and J 2 bases, with 11 bases left between them. Here the CDR3 DNA reads TGTGCCAGCAGCTTGGCCCTTGGTCTGCAAGAGACCCAGTACTTC. Translating gives CASSLALGLQETQYF.

This clonotype occurred many times. The V and J genes are TRBV6-1 and TRBJ2-3, with a tentative D call TRBD1 (5 bases). The V end was cut by 6 bases, the J end by 0 bases, with 7 bases between. CDR1 and CDR2 (germline): MNHNS, SASEGT. There are 13 residues in the CDR3. CDR3 nucleotide sequence: TGTGCCAGCAGAGACAGAAGCACAGATACGCAGTATTTT. It specifies CASRDRSTDTQYF.

This clonotype occurred many times. The chain uses TRBV6-5 and TRBJ1-6; 7 nucleotides align to TRBD1. There are 15 residues in the CDR3. From germline, CDR1 is MNHEY and CDR2 SVGAGI. The J segment lost 6 bases and the V segment lost 5 bases, leaving 7 bases of the junction unmatched. This chain's CDR3 is CASSTRQGPNSPLHF. The DNA for the CDR3 is TGTGCCAGCAGTACTCGACAGGGCCCTAATTCACCCCTCCACTTT.

The chain combines TRBV6-2 or TRBV6-3 with TRBJ1-1, with TRBD1 matching over 12 bases. Germline CDR1 MNHEY, CDR2 SVGEGT. CDR3 length: 16 amino acids. V lost 8 bases and J lost 7; bases outside the gene matches: 14. CDR3 amino acids: CASSPPQGQGANEAFF. Here the CDR3 DNA reads TGTGCCAGCTCCCCTCCCCAGGGACAGGGGGCTAATGAAGCTTTCTTT.

This clonotype has only a few counts. This chain uses TRBV30 with TRBJ2-1; the D is unclear. Trimming cost V 0 bases and J 9 bases, with 15 bases left between them. CDR1 and CDR2 (germline): GTSNPN, SVGIG (reference sequence). The CDR3 sequence is 14 residues long. CDR3 coding DNA: TGTGCCTGGAGTGTACTGGGTATTGATGGTGAGCAGTTCTTC. Translating gives CAWSVLGIDGEQFF.

Many counts were recorded for this clonotype. This chain links TRBV20-1 with TRBJ2-7, with 7 bases that match TRBD2. V was clipped by 6 bases and J by 3 bases; unmatched bases: 11. Germline assignment: CDR1 DFQATT and CDR2 SNEGSKA (reference sequence). CDR3 length: 14 residues. The CDR3 spells CSAPSSRGVYEQYF. CDR3 DNA: TGCAGTGCCCCTTCGTCCCGGGGGGTCTACGAGCAGTACTTC.

This clonotype was recorded at least ten times. V gene TRBV12-3 or TRBV12-4 combines with J gene TRBJ2-3; 9 bases map to TRBD1. J was trimmed by 1 base and V by 6 bases; bases with no gene match: 8. The CDR3 covers 16 residues. CDR3 sequence (DNA): TGTGCCAGCAGCGCGGGACAGGGAGTGGGCACAGATACGCAGTATTTT. It encodes CASSAGQGVGTDTQYF.

This clonotype was picked up a small number of times. The chain employs TRBV25-1 and TRBJ1-1, with D maybe TRBD1 (5 bases). CDR3 size: 16 residues. Trimming shortened V by 1 base and J by 3 bases, and 15 bases separated the two germline ends. Germline values: CDR1 MGHDK, CDR2 SYGVNS. CDR3 DNA sequence: TGTGCCAGCAGTGAATCATCTGGCAGGGTTTACACTGAAGCTTTCTTT. It encodes CASSESSGRVYTEAFF.

This clonotype occurred many times. The gene calls are TRBV4-3 and TRBJ1-3; TRBD1 is a possible D gene (6 bases). The CDR3 spans 17 residues. Germline V gene sequence: CDR1 LGHNA, CDR2 YSLEER. V shed 4 bases and J shed 3 bases, with 19 bases lying between them. CDR3 loop: CASSPKGGGNFGNTIYF. The CDR3 DNA follows: TGCGCCAGCAGCCCGAAGGGGGGGGGAAATTTTGGAAACACCATATATTTT.